These 5 T cell receptor beta chains were sequenced from one sample in a study of T cell repertoires in cytomegalovirus infection. TCRdb reprocessed the reads via MiXCR and lists one record per CDR3 protein. The sample has fewer than 1,000,000 distinct CDR3 sequences; around 30% are singletons. No cognate antigen is known for these TCRs. The material sequenced was cultured CD8+ T cells from PBMCs, taken from culture after CMV antigen stimulation. The receptors originated from a human donor in good health (CMV status not recorded). Some clones in this sample may be carry-over from other donors' samples.

The V gene is TRBV6-6, the J gene TRBJ2-3, with TRBD1 as a possible D gene (5 bases). There are 18 residues in the CDR3. V lost 2 bases and J 4 bases, leaving 22 bases between the germline ends. Germline-derived CDR1 and CDR2 are MNHNY and SVGAGI (reference sequence). The chain's CDR3 is CASSYPSRADPSPDTQYF. The DNA for the CDR3 is TGTGCCAGCAGTTACCCCAGCAGGGCGGACCCTTCCCCAGATACGCAGTATTTT.

This sequence joins TRBV20-1 and TRBJ2-2; D may be TRBD1 or TRBD2 (5 bases each). The CDR3 covers 16 residues. CDR1 and CDR2 (germline): DFQATT, SNEGSKA (reference sequence). V lost 0 bases, J lost 9 bases, and 20 bases lay in between. Here the CDR3 reads CSARDFTLGEGWELFF. Written as DNA, the CDR3 is TGCAGTGCTAGAGATTTTACGTTGGGGGAAGGATGGGAGCTGTTTTTT.

This clonotype was counted between two and nine times. The rearrangement joins TRBV5-1 to TRBJ2-2, with D maybe TRBD2 (5 bases). Germline V CDR1 and CDR2: SGHRS, YFSETQ. CDR3 size: 15 residues. V lost 0 bases to trimming and J lost 2 bases, with 8 bases between them. CDR3 DNA: TGCGCCAGCAGCTTGGCAAGCGGTAACACCGGGGAGCTGTTTTTT. Residues: CASSLASGNTGELFF.

This clonotype was detected a few times. The chain is built from TRBV15 and TRBJ2-7; a weak D match, TRBD2 (5 bases). The CDR3 runs to 14 residues. Germline CDR1 is LNHNV and CDR2 is YYDKDF (reference sequence). Trimming cost V 5 bases and J 2 bases, with 13 bases left between them. This CDR3 is CATSARTEPYEQYF. The CDR3 DNA reads as TGTGCCACCAGCGCGAGGACTGAGCCCTACGAGCAGTACTTC.

This clonotype was found a few times. CDR3 in DNA: TGTGCCAGCAGTCCCGGATGGGGGGGGGTTGGCGAGCAGTTCTTC. Its translation: CASSPGWGGVGEQFF. This chain uses TRBV27 with TRBJ2-1; 7 bases are shared with TRBD2. The V segment lost 5 bases and the J segment 10 bases; nucleotides outside the gene matches: 14. Germline lookup yields CDR1 MNHEY and CDR2 SMNVEV (reference sequence). The CDR3 length is 15 residues.